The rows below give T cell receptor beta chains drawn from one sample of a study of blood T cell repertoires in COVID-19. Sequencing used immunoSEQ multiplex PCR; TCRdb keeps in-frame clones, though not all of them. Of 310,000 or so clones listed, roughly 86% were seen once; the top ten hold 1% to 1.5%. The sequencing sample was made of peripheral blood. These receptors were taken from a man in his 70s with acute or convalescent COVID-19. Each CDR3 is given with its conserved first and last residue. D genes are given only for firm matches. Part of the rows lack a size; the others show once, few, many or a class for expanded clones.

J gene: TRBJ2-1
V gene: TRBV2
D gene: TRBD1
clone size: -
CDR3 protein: CASSPDRGRSWDEQFF
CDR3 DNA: TGTGCCAGCAGTCCCGACAGGGGGCGAAGTTGGGATGAGCAGTTCTTC

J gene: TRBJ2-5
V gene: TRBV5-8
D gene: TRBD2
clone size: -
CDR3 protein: CASSLPLAVQETQYF
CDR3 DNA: TGTGCCAGCAGCTTGCCACTAGCGGTCCAAGAGACCCAGTACTTC

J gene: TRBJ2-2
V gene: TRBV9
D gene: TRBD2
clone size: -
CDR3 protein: CASSPGLAGVSGELFF
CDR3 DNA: TGTGCCAGCAGCCCAGGACTAGCGGGAGTTTCGGGGGAGCTGTTTTTT

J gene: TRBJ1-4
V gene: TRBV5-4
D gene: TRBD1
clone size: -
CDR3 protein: CASSVRQSGGINEKLFF
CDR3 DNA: TGTGCCAGCAGCGTACGTCAATCAGGGGGAATAAATGAAAAACTGTTTTTT

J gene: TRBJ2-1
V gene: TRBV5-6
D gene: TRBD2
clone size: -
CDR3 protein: CASSLGLAGGALEQFF
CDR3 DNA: TGTGCCAGCAGCTTGGGACTGGCGGGGGGGGCCCTGGAGCAGTTCTTC

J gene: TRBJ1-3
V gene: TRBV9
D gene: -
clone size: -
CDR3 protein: CASSVSPSRSGNTIYF
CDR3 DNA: TGTGCCAGCAGCGTTTCTCCTAGCCGCTCTGGAAACACCATATATTTT

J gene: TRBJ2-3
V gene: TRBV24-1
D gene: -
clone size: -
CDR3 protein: CATSHRAQGYTQYF
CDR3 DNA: TGTGCCACCAGCCACAGGGCACAGGGTTATACGCAGTATTTT

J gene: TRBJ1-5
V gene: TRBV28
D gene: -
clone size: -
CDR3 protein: CASSPGINQPQHF
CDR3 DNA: TGTGCCAGCAGCCCAGGTATCAATCAGCCCCAGCATTTT

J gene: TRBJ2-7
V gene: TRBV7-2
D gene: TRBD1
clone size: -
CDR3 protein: CASSLPPGTGAEQYF
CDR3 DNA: TGTGCCAGCAGCTTACCGCCGGGGACAGGGGCCGAGCAGTACTTC

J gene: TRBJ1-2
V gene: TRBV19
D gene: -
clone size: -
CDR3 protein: CASRDQGSLYGYTF
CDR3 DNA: TGTGCCAGTAGGGATCAAGGGAGCTTATATGGCTACACCTTC

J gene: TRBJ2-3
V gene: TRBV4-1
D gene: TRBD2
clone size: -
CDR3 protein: CASSQSRRGDSPDTQYF
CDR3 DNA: TGCGCCAGCAGCCAAAGCCGACGGGGGGATAGTCCAGATACGCAGTATTTT

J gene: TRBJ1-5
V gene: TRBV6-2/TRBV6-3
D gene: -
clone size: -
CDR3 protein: CASSYLQVSPQHF
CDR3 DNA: TGTGCCAGCAGTTACCTACAGGTCTCGCCCCAGCATTTT

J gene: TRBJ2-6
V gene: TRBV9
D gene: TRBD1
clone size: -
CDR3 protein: CASRKDREGANVLTF
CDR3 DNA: TGTGCCAGCAGGAAGGACAGGGAGGGGGCCAACGTCCTGACTTTC

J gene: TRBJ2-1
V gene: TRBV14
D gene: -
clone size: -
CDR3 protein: CASSTQQGLEQFF
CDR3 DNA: TGTGCCAGCTCGACCCAGCAGGGGCTTGAGCAGTTCTTC

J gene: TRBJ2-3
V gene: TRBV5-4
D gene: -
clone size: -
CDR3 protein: CASSSAGLSTDTQYF
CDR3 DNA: TGTGCCAGCAGCTCGGCAGGACTTAGCACAGATACGCAGTATTTT

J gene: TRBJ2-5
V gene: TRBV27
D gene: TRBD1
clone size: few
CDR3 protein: CASTPPSGQTQETQYF
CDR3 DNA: TGTGCCAGCACCCCACCCTCGGGACAGACACAAGAGACCCAGTACTTC

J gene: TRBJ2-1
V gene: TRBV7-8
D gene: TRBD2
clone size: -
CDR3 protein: CASSLWGLAGRSSYNEQFF
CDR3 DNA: TGTGCCAGCAGCTTATGGGGACTAGCGGGGAGGAGCTCCTACAATGAGCAGTTCTTC